This T cell receptor beta chain was identified during a study of cytomegalovirus exposure and HLA in healthy donors. As for this clone: Its antigen is still unknown.

Study-wide results and limits: V- and J-gene trimming in TCR beta was tied to a missense DCLRE1C variant by an analysis performed later. Reports described diagnosis of cytomegalovirus status by the classifier as highly specific and sensitive. Relative to the approximately 670-donor mean, N-insertions were reportedly fewer in an Asian-associated ancestry cluster in a later analysis. HLA alleles showed associations with some 15,000 TCR beta sequences in a later analysis, at a 0.05 false discovery rate.

Germline V lookup: CDR1 KGHSH, CDR2 LQKENI. Unmatched junction bases numbered 2, after V lost 4 bases and J lost 2 bases. CDR3 length: 13 residues. Researchers ran the PCR with 60 Vbeta and 13 Jbeta primers. Measured with immunoSEQ multiplex PCR; TCRdb has only the in-frame clones, and not every one. The sample records around 250,000 clones, around 81% being singletons. The origin of this receptor is a woman aged 60-70 years in good health and CMV-seropositive. This sequence joins TRBV18 and TRBJ2-7; 7 nucleotides align to TRBD1. The material sequenced was PBMCs. This CDR3 reads CASSQGQPYEQYF. DNA for the CDR3: TGTGCCAGCTCACAGGGACAGCCCTACGAGCAGTACTTC.